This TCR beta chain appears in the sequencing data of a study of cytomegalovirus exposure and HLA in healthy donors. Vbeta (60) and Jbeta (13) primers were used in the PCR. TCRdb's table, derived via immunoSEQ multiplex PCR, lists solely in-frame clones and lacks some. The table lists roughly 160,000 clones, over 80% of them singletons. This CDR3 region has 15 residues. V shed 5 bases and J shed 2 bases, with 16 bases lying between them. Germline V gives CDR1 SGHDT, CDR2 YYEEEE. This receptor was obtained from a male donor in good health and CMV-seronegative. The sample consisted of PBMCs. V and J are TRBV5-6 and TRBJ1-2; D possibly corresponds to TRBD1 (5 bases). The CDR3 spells CASRVLGAENYGYTF. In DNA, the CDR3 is TGTGCCAGCAGGGTCCTAGGGGCAGAGAACTATGGCTACACCTTC.